This TCR beta chain was documented in a study of blood T cell repertoires in COVID-19. Assay: immunoSEQ multiplex PCR; the TCRdb copy retains only in-frame clones and omits some. The sample holds tens of thousands of clones, 65% to 90% seen once. Sequencing was performed on peripheral blood. The receptor's source is a human donor in a cohort sampled during active COVID-19.

The CDR3 loop reads CASSEAGGSGSYEKLFF. CDR3 DNA: TGTGCCAGCAGTGAAGCCGGGGGTTCTGGGAGTTATGAAAAACTGTTTTTT. This chain links TRBV6-1 with TRBJ1-4; D possibly corresponds to TRBD1 (5 bases). Trimming removed 0 bases from V and 6 bases from J, with 17 bases in between. CDR3 length: 17 amino acids. Per the germline V gene, CDR1 is MNHNS and CDR2 is SASEGT.